This TCR beta chain appears in the sequencing data of a study of cytomegalovirus exposure and HLA in healthy donors. Study-wide results and caveats: TCR beta V- and J-gene trimming was later associated with a missense DCLRE1C variant.

Primers: 60 Vbeta forward and 13 Jbeta reverse. TCRdb's copy holds only in-frame clones and misses some; the assay was immunoSEQ multiplex PCR. The data contain 150,000 to 200,000 clones, around four fifths of them seen just once; the ten biggest clones take up 1.4%. V lost 3 bases and J lost 0, with 12 bases in between. CDR1 and CDR2 from the germline V gene are SEHNR and FQNEAQ (reference sequence). The CDR3 is 15 residues long. A word on this clone: The antigen is undetermined.

The TCR was taken from a man between 18 and 35 years old in good health and CMV-seronegative. The rearrangement links TRBV7-9 to TRBJ2-7; possibly TRBD1 for D (5 bases). Sequences were obtained from PBMCs. In nucleotides, the CDR3 is TGTGCCAGCAGCTTTGGGGCGCAGTCCTCCTACGAGCAGTACTTC. Its protein product is CASSFGAQSSYEQYF. Supplemented by reference TRBV7-9 and TRBJ2-7, the full variable domain reads DTGVSQNPRHKITKRGQNVTFRCDPISEHNRLYWYRQTLGQGPEFLTYFQNEAQLEKSRLLSDRFSAERPKGSFSTLEIQRTEQGDSAMYLCASSFGAQSSYEQYFGPGTRLTVT.